This section outlines one T cell receptor beta chain sequence together with its context. This entry is derived from a study of blood T cell repertoires in COVID-19. Study at large: Specimens from acute and convalescent COVID-19 originated in the United States, Italy and Spain. PBMCs, B-cell-depleted T cells, or T cells were the source of the cDNA or gDNA that made up the material.

Per the study methods: Estimates of nucleated cell counts were drawn from the amplification of reference gene primers. Clones were sequenced by immunoSEQ multiplex PCR, and TCRdb holds only the in-frame ones, with some missing. V and J calls and clone size are those listed in that table; D and trimming were worked out from the DNA. The sample gives some 27,000 clones, 87% of which show up once; approximately 8% is in the top ten. The V segment lost 8 bases and the J segment 5 bases; nucleotides outside the gene matches: 10. Germline V CDR1 and CDR2: MNHNY, SVGAGI (reference sequence). This CDR3 has 14 residues.

The J gene is TRBJ2-7, the V gene TRBV6-6; 9 bases align to TRBD2. The sequence was obtained from a man aged 45 to 65 with active COVID-19. The sequencing input was peripheral blood. CDR3 in amino acids: CASAGGDPPHEQYF. The CDR3 region has the DNA TGTGCCAGCGCGGGGGGGGACCCTCCCCACGAGCAGTACTTC.